Reported below is one T cell receptor beta chain. These data originate in a study of blood T cell repertoires in COVID-19. About the research overall: Samples of COVID-19 (acute and convalescent) were obtained from the United States, Italy and Spain. PBMCs, B-cell-depleted T cells, or T cells were the source of the cDNA or gDNA that made up the material.

Germline-derived CDR1 and CDR2 are LNHDA and SQIVND (reference sequence). This CDR3 is built from 15 residues. V lost 3 bases and J lost 10, with 19 bases in between. Original processing notes: Amplification with reference gene primers provided the estimates of nucleated cell counts. Using immunoSEQ multiplex PCR, the repertoire was profiled, and TCRdb retains in-frame clones only, with some absent. The D gene and trimming were derived from the DNA, and the V and J assignments and clone size from that table. The data contain about 270,000 clones, roughly four fifths of them singletons. V and J are TRBV19 and TRBJ2-1; no clear D gene. The sequenced sample was peripheral blood. The origin of this receptor is a woman in her 50s who had recovered from COVID-19. The CDR3 loop is CASSISTRGPMEQFF. The DNA for the CDR3 is TGTGCCAGTAGTATCTCAACGAGAGGTCCTATGGAGCAGTTCTTC.